The T cell receptor (beta chain) described here comes from a study of blood T cell repertoires in COVID-19. The wider study: Acute and convalescent COVID-19 specimens originated in the United States, Italy and Spain. The analysed material was cDNA or gDNA that came from T cells, B-cell-depleted T cells, or PBMCs.

Assay: immunoSEQ multiplex PCR; the TCRdb copy retains only in-frame clones and omits some. The sample consists of around 170,000 clones, approximately 79% of them appearing once. Germline V gene lookup returns CDR1 LNHDA and CDR2 SQIVND (reference sequence). The CDR3 covers 14 residues. Trimming shortened V by 7 bases and J by 0 bases, and 10 bases separated the two germline ends. The sequence derives from a woman at least 80 years old with acute or convalescent COVID-19. The V and J genes are TRBV19 and TRBJ1-3; D is possibly TRBD1 (5 bases). The specimen was peripheral blood. CDR3 DNA sequence: TGTGCCAGTATCACAGGCGACTCTGGAAACACCATATATTTT. Protein: CASITGDSGNTIYF.